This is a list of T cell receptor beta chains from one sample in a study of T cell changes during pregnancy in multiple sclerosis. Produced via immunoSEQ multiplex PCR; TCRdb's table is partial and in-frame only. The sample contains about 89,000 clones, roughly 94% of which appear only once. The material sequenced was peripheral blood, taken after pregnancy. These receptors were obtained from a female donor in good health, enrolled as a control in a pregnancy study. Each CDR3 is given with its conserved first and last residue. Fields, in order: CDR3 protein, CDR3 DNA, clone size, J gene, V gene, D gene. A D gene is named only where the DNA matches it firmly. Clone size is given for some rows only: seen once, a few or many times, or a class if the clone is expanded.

CASSEKWEGLSTGELFF,TGTGCCAGCAGCGAAAAATGGGAGGGCCTTTCCACCGGGGAGCTGTTTTTT,NA,TRBJ2-2,TRBV7-9,TRBD2
CASNKGGDSYNEQFF,TGTGCCAGCAACAAAGGCGGGGACTCATACAATGAGCAGTTCTTC,once,TRBJ2-1,TRBV7-2,NA
CARVGAKNIQYF,TGCGCCAGGGTCGGGGCCAAAAACATTCAGTACTTC,NA,TRBJ2-4,TRBV23-1,NA
CASSLGTSGRQETQYF,TGCGCCAGCAGCCTTGGGACTAGCGGGCGCCAAGAGACCCAGTACTTC,NA,TRBJ2-5,TRBV5-1,TRBD2
CASPFYEQYF,TGTGCCAGCCCGTTCTACGAGCAGTACTTC,few,TRBJ2-7,TRBV27,NA
CASSYQQGALETQYF,TGTGCCAGCAGTTACCAACAGGGGGCGCTTGAGACCCAGTACTTC,NA,TRBJ2-5,TRBV6-5,TRBD1
CASRVDSYGYTF,TGTGCCAGCAGGGTTGACAGCTATGGCTACACCTTC,NA,TRBJ1-2,TRBV5-4,NA
CASRSQGAPGNTIYF,TGTGCCAGCAGATCCCAGGGGGCTCCTGGAAACACCATATATTTT,once,TRBJ1-3,TRBV6-5,TRBD1
CASRATELMAGEQYF,TGTGCCAGCAGGGCAACGGAGCTCATGGCCGGGGAGCAGTACTTC,NA,TRBJ2-7,TRBV28,NA
CASSFFSGNEQYF,TGTGCCAGCAGCTTTTTTAGCGGAAACGAGCAGTACTTC,NA,TRBJ2-7,TRBV7-2,NA
CASRSLDRGGEKLFF,TGTGCCAGCAGAAGCCTCGACAGGGGAGGTGAAAAACTGTTTTTT,NA,TRBJ1-4,TRBV6-6,TRBD1
CATRNELAGVGGTQYF,TGTGCCACCCGAAACGAACTAGCGGGAGTAGGAGGTACGCAGTATTTT,NA,TRBJ2-3,TRBV2,TRBD2
CASSLEVGGVYEQYF,TGCGCCAGCAGCTTGGAAGTAGGGGGAGTCTACGAGCAGTACTTC,few,TRBJ2-7,TRBV5-1,NA
CASSTTTGSNTGELFF,TGTGCCAGCAGCACGACAACAGGTTCGAACACCGGGGAGCTGTTTTTT,NA,TRBJ2-2,TRBV5-4,NA
CASSNNPFIGTGPSYEQYF,TGTGCCAGCAGTAATAACCCTTTCATAGGGACAGGGCCTTCCTACGAGCAGTACTTC,NA,TRBJ2-7,TRBV28,TRBD1
CASSRDRHTEAFF,TGTGCCAGCAGCAGGGACAGACACACTGAAGCTTTCTTT,NA,TRBJ1-1,TRBV9,TRBD1
CASSRGFTSGAYEQYF,TGTGCCAGCAGCCGGGGCTTCACTAGCGGGGCCTACGAGCAGTACTTC,few,TRBJ2-7,TRBV5-6,TRBD2